These T cell receptor beta chains were read from a single sample in a study of human T cells and chemical hapten exposure. TCRdb re-called the RACE reads with MiXCR, one entry per CDR3 protein. This sample carries more than 250,000 distinct CDR3 sequences, 7.5% to 9% of them seen once, and the ten largest clones take 2% to 3%. The specimen comprised whole blood, sampled in connection with sensitization to the hapten diphenylcyclopropenone (DPC). All receptors derive from a woman in her thirties or forties with alopecia areata. Some clones in this sample may be carry-over from other donors' samples. CDR3s include the opening cysteine and the closing phenylalanine or tryptophan. The order of the fields is J gene, clone size, V gene, D gene, CDR3 DNA, CDR3 protein. D genes are given only for firm matches. Part of the rows lack a size; the others show once, few, many or a class for expanded clones.

j_call: TRBJ2-2; clone_size: many; v_call: TRBV28; d_call: NA; cdr3_nt: TGTGCCAGCAGTATACTACAGGGGAGGGCCGGGGAGCTGTTTTTT; cdr3_aa: CASSILQGRAGELFF
j_call: TRBJ2-7; clone_size: few; v_call: TRBV7-2; d_call: NA; cdr3_nt: TGTGCCAGCAGCTCCACCTTAGGGGTTTACGAGCAGTACTTC; cdr3_aa: CASSSTLGVYEQYF
j_call: TRBJ2-1; clone_size: few; v_call: TRBV7-8; d_call: NA; cdr3_nt: TGTGCCAGCAGCTTAGTTACAGTTAGCTCCTACAATGAGCAGTTCTTC; cdr3_aa: CASSLVTVSSYNEQFF
j_call: TRBJ2-5; clone_size: NA; v_call: TRBV28; d_call: NA; cdr3_nt: TGTGCCAGCCTCAGAGGAGGGGACGAAGAGACCCAGTACTTC; cdr3_aa: CASLRGGDEETQYF
j_call: TRBJ1-2; clone_size: NA; v_call: TRBV6-5; d_call: TRBD1; cdr3_nt: TGTGCCAGCAGTTACTCCGGGACAGGGGGAGGCGGCTACACCTTC; cdr3_aa: CASSYSGTGGGGYTF
j_call: TRBJ1-1; clone_size: many; v_call: TRBV27; d_call: TRBD1; cdr3_nt: TGTGCCAGCAGTCTAACAGGGGGCGGACAAGCTTTCTTT; cdr3_aa: CASSLTGGGQAFF
j_call: TRBJ2-3; clone_size: few; v_call: TRBV7-2; d_call: NA; cdr3_nt: TGTGCCAGCAGCTTAGGATTGTATACCGGGACGCAGTATTTT; cdr3_aa: CASSLGLYTGTQYF
j_call: TRBJ1-5; clone_size: few; v_call: TRBV4-2; d_call: NA; cdr3_nt: TGTGCCAGCAGCCAAGATAGGGTAGGACTTAATAGCAATCAGCCCCAGCATTTT; cdr3_aa: CASSQDRVGLNSNQPQHF
j_call: TRBJ1-3; clone_size: few; v_call: TRBV5-1; d_call: NA; cdr3_nt: TGCGCCAGCAGCTTGGGGCAGTCTGGAAACACCATATATTTT; cdr3_aa: CASSLGQSGNTIYF
j_call: TRBJ1-5; clone_size: many; v_call: TRBV21-1; d_call: NA; cdr3_nt: TGTGCCAGCAGCAAACAGGGGGAAAACCTACACCAGCCCCAGCATTTT; cdr3_aa: CASSKQGENLHQPQHF
j_call: TRBJ2-3; clone_size: few; v_call: TRBV12-3/TRBV12-4; d_call: TRBD1; cdr3_nt: TGTGCCAGCAGGCCCGGACAGGGGTGGGAGCTCACGCAGTATTTT; cdr3_aa: CASRPGQGWELTQYF
j_call: TRBJ2-1; clone_size: NA; v_call: TRBV11-2; d_call: NA; cdr3_nt: TGTGCCAGCAGCTTTCTTGTCTCAAATGAGCAGTTCTTC; cdr3_aa: CASSFLVSNEQFF
j_call: TRBJ2-6; clone_size: few; v_call: TRBV10-3; d_call: TRBD1; cdr3_nt: TGTGCCATCAGTAACGGGGACAGCACCGCTTCTGGGGCCAACGTCCTGACTTTC; cdr3_aa: CAISNGDSTASGANVLTF
j_call: TRBJ1-4; clone_size: many; v_call: TRBV7-9; d_call: NA; cdr3_nt: TGTGCCAGTAGACTCCTTGAGGGTGAAAAACTGTTTTTT; cdr3_aa: CASRLLEGEKLFF
j_call: TRBJ2-5; clone_size: NA; v_call: TRBV5-1; d_call: NA; cdr3_nt: TGCGCCAGCAGCACCCTCCAAGAGACCCAGTACTTC; cdr3_aa: CASSTLQETQYF
j_call: TRBJ2-1; clone_size: few; v_call: TRBV29-1; d_call: NA; cdr3_nt: TGCAGCGTGACCGACAGATACAATGAGCAGTTCTTC; cdr3_aa: CSVTDRYNEQFF
j_call: TRBJ2-3; clone_size: many; v_call: TRBV7-9; d_call: TRBD1; cdr3_nt: TGTGCCAGCAGCTCGGACAGGTCTAGCACAGATACGCAGTATTTT; cdr3_aa: CASSSDRSSTDTQYF
j_call: TRBJ2-3; clone_size: few; v_call: TRBV11-2; d_call: TRBD2; cdr3_nt: TGTGCCAGCAGCCGTATGGCTAGCGGCCCAGATACGCAGTATTTT; cdr3_aa: CASSRMASGPDTQYF
j_call: TRBJ1-1; clone_size: few; v_call: TRBV6-6; d_call: NA; cdr3_nt: TGTGCCAGCAGCCCCCAAGGTTGGACTGAAGCTTTCTTT; cdr3_aa: CASSPQGWTEAFF
j_call: TRBJ2-5; clone_size: many; v_call: TRBV27; d_call: NA; cdr3_nt: TGTGCCAGCAGTTTTTCCGCGACTCAAGAGACCCAGTACTTC; cdr3_aa: CASSFSATQETQYF